Listed below are T cell receptor beta chains from one sample, sequenced in a study of T cells after yellow fever vaccination. TCRdb reanalysed the 5' RACE reads using MiXCR and keeps one entry per CDR3 protein. Among 500,000 to 650,000 distinct CDR3 sequences listed, 10% to 15% were seen once. The sequencing used PBMCs, collected on the day of the yellow fever booster vaccination. The receptors derive from a man aged 25-45 years who received the YFV17D yellow fever vaccine. Each CDR3 is given with its conserved first and last residue. Fields, in order: J gene, V gene, clone size, D gene, CDR3 DNA, CDR3 protein. The D gene is left open where the match is weak. Rows may omit the clone size; those that give it use once, few, many or a size class.

TRBJ1-1 TRBV20-1 few - TGCAGTGCCTGGAGGCAGAACACTGAAGCTTTCTTT CSAWRQNTEAFF
TRBJ2-1 TRBV12-3/TRBV12-4 few TRBD2 TGTGCCAGCAAGGGACTAGCGGGAAGGGAGCAGTTCTTC CASKGLAGREQFF
TRBJ2-1 TRBV28 - TRBD2 TGTGCCAGCAGTTTCCCCTTTGGGGGAGGGCCGTTGTATGAGCAGTTCTTC CASSFPFGGGPLYEQFF
TRBJ2-3 TRBV11-2 - TRBD2 TGTGCCAGCAGCTTAATCCTAGCGGGGACTTCCACAGATACGCAGTATTTT CASSLILAGTSTDTQYF
TRBJ2-5 TRBV28 - TRBD1 TGTGCCAGCAGGACCAATCGACAGGGGGGTCAAGAGACCCAGTACTTC CASRTNRQGGQETQYF
TRBJ2-7 TRBV12-3/TRBV12-4 - - TGTGCCAGCAGTTTTCTAGCGTCAGGCTACGAGCAGTACTTC CASSFLASGYEQYF
TRBJ2-3 TRBV14 - TRBD2 TGTGCCAGCAGCCAAGTTCCGGGACTAGCGACAGATACGCAGTATTTT CASSQVPGLATDTQYF
TRBJ2-6 TRBV5-4 - - TGTGCCAGCAGCTCGAGAACAGGATACTCTGGGGCCAACGTCCTGACTTTC CASSSRTGYSGANVLTF
TRBJ2-7 TRBV6-1 few - TGTGCCAGCAGTGAAGCAATCTACGAGCAGTACTTC CASSEAIYEQYF
TRBJ1-6 TRBV5-1 - - TGCGCCAGCAGCTTGGGTACCTCGGGAAATTCACCCCTCCACTTT CASSLGTSGNSPLHF
TRBJ2-6 TRBV5-5 - - TGTGCCAGCAGCTTGTTCAAGTCCCAGGGGGCCAACGTCCTGACTTTC CASSLFKSQGANVLTF
TRBJ2-2 TRBV10-1 few TRBD2 TGCGCCAGCAGCGGGACGGGAGGGGACACCGGGGAGCTGTTTTTT CASSGTGGDTGELFF
TRBJ2-5 TRBV27 few TRBD2 TGTGCCAGCAGTCTTGCCAGCGGGAGGCTCGAGACCCAGTACTTC CASSLASGRLETQYF
TRBJ1-2 TRBV25-1 few TRBD1 TGTGCCAGCAGTGATTGGGAAATAGACAGGGAAGGCTACACCTTC CASSDWEIDREGYTF
TRBJ2-7 TRBV9 few TRBD1 TGTGCCAGCAGCGAGGGGGCCGACGAGCAGTACTTC CASSEGADEQYF
TRBJ2-2 TRBV5-5 - TRBD1 TGTGCCAGCAGTTCGACAGGGGTCACCGGGGAGCTGTTTTTT CASSSTGVTGELFF
TRBJ1-4 TRBV7-9 - - TGTGCCAGCAGCTTTGACAGTAATAATGAAAAACTGTTTTTT CASSFDSNNEKLFF
TRBJ2-7 TRBV20-1 few - TGCAGTGCCCGAGGGACCATAGTCTCGGGGGACGAGCAGTACTTC CSARGTIVSGDEQYF
TRBJ2-1 TRBV4-2 few TRBD1 TGTGCCAGCAGCCAAGGAGGACAGGCTTCCTACAATGAGCAGTTCTTC CASSQGGQASYNEQFF
TRBJ1-5 TRBV12-3/TRBV12-4 many - TGTGCCAGCAGTTTAGGGGGAGGCCAGCCCCAGCATTTT CASSLGGGQPQHF
TRBJ2-7 TRBV12-3/TRBV12-4 - TRBD2 TGTGCCAGCAGTTCGGGACTAGTGGGCGAGCAGTACTTC CASSSGLVGEQYF
TRBJ2-5 TRBV20-1 few - TGCAGTGCTTTCCGGGGTGGGGCCCAAGAGACCCAGTACTTC CSAFRGGAQETQYF
TRBJ2-3 TRBV7-2 few TRBD2 TGTGCCAGCAGCTTAGCCCGGACTAGCGGGGGGGATACGCAGTATTTT CASSLARTSGGDTQYF
TRBJ2-6 TRBV6-1 few TRBD2 TGTGCCAGCAGTCCCTTTAGGTGGGGGGGGTCTGGGGCCAACGTCCTGACTTTC CASSPFRWGGSGANVLTF
TRBJ1-4 TRBV9 few TRBD1 TGTGCCAGCAGCGTGACAGGGAGTGAAAAACTGTTTTTT CASSVTGSEKLFF
TRBJ2-7 TRBV7-8 - TRBD2 TGTGCCAGCAGCCCCTTAGCGGGTGCCCCAAACGAGCAGTACTTC CASSPLAGAPNEQYF
TRBJ2-2 TRBV30 - TRBD2 TGTGCCTGGAGTGGCGGCGGGAGGGCCACGGGGGAGCTGTTTTTT CAWSGGGRATGELFF
TRBJ2-7 TRBV20-1 - - TGCAGTGCTCCAGGACGCTACCCCTACGAGCAGTACTTC CSAPGRYPYEQYF
TRBJ2-5 TRBV9 few TRBD2 TGTGCCAGCAGCGCAGGACTAGCGGGAGGAATGGAGACCCAGTACTTC CASSAGLAGGMETQYF
TRBJ2-3 TRBV20-1 - - TGCAGTGCCTTACGTGGACGCACAGATACGCAGTATTTT CSALRGRTDTQYF
TRBJ2-7 TRBV10-3 few - TGTGCCATCAGTGAGGGAGCCGCGGGACGCCAGAACCACGAGCAGTACTTC CAISEGAAGRQNHEQYF
TRBJ2-7 TRBV7-2 - - TGTGCCAGCAGCTTAGGCGCCGGGGGCGCGGCCGAGCAGTACTTC CASSLGAGGAAEQYF
TRBJ2-7 TRBV5-6 few TRBD2 TGTGCCAGCAGTTATACTAGCGCCACACCCTACGAGCAGTACTTC CASSYTSATPYEQYF
TRBJ1-4 TRBV2 - - TGTGCCAGCAGCCTCGGGGGCATGACGAATGAAAAACTGTTTTTT CASSLGGMTNEKLFF
TRBJ1-3 TRBV6-1 - - TGTGCCGCCGGACGGGGGGTGGGCAACACCATATATTTT CAAGRGVGNTIYF
TRBJ1-2 TRBV29-1 - - TGCAGCGTTGCGGGAGGTGGAAGCGGTGGCTACACCTTC CSVAGGGSGGYTF
TRBJ2-3 TRBV28 - - TGTGCCAGCAGACCAAGCGACGGTACGCAGTATTTT CASRPSDGTQYF
TRBJ2-7 TRBV2 few TRBD2 TGTGCCACACGGGGACTAGAAGTCTCCGAGCAGTACTTC CATRGLEVSEQYF
TRBJ1-1 TRBV7-9 many - TGTGCCAGCAGCTTAGAGGTAGGGATGAACACTGAAGCTTTCTTT CASSLEVGMNTEAFF
TRBJ2-7 TRBV29-1 - - TGCAGCGTTTTCAAGCCTTCAGGGTACGAGCAGTACTTC CSVFKPSGYEQYF
TRBJ2-5 TRBV6-1 - TRBD2 TGTGCCAGCGGAATTTCCGGGACTAGCGTGAGCCAGTACTTC CASGISGTSVSQYF
TRBJ2-2 TRBV20-1 - - TGCAGTGCTAGAGGTGGGACTGACACCGGGGAGCTGTTTTTT CSARGGTDTGELFF
TRBJ2-7 TRBV25-1 few - TGTGCCAGCAGTGAATTTACAGGGAGGAGCTCCTACGAGCAGTACTTC CASSEFTGRSSYEQYF
TRBJ2-7 TRBV5-1 few - TGCGCCAGCAGTTTAAGCGGGACAGTCTCCTACGAGCAGTACTTC CASSLSGTVSYEQYF
TRBJ2-2 TRBV12-3/TRBV12-4 - - TGTGCCAGCAGTTTAAGCCAGGGTCTGGGGACCGGGGAGCTGTTTTTT CASSLSQGLGTGELFF
TRBJ1-5 TRBV19 few - TGTGCCAGTAGTATAGGAGGGACCGGTCAGCCCCAGCATTTT CASSIGGTGQPQHF
TRBJ2-1 TRBV7-2 - - TGTGCCAGCAGCTTAGCGCAACTTTTCTATGAGCAGTTCTTC CASSLAQLFYEQFF
TRBJ2-3 TRBV5-6 - - TGTGCCAGCAGCTTGAAGCTGACAGAAGTTACGCAGTATTTT CASSLKLTEVTQYF
TRBJ2-1 TRBV24-1 - - TGTGCCACCAGTTCCCGTATCAACCCCTCCTACAATGAGCAGTTCTTC CATSSRINPSYNEQFF
TRBJ1-4 TRBV30 few - TGTGCCTGGAGTGTCTTACGGGGGTTAGGTGAAAAACTGTTTTTT CAWSVLRGLGEKLFF